This is a list of T cell receptor beta chains from one sample in a study of blood T cell repertoires in COVID-19. Method: immunoSEQ multiplex PCR; TCRdb's copy keeps in-frame clones and lacks some. The sample comprises about 82,000 clones, around nine tenths of which are singletons, and 1.2% rests with the top ten. The material sequenced was PBMCs or T cells enriched from blood (not recorded which). The receptors derive from a woman in her 50s with acute COVID-19. Both conserved end residues are trimmed from each CDR3. D genes are given only for firm matches.

D gene: -
V gene: TRBV11-3
CDR3 protein: ASSLEFPGSPLH

D gene: -
V gene: TRBV12-3/TRBV12-4
CDR3 protein: ASSNRDIYGYT

D gene: TRBD2
V gene: TRBV6-2/TRBV6-3
CDR3 protein: ASSYGVAGDPPYEQY

D gene: TRBD1
V gene: TRBV19
CDR3 protein: ASSILGDRGIRQPQH

D gene: TRBD2
V gene: TRBV6-2/TRBV6-3
CDR3 protein: ASSSIPSGQETQY

D gene: -
V gene: TRBV12-5
CDR3 protein: ASGFSDAAENTGELF

D gene: -
V gene: TRBV7-7
CDR3 protein: ASSHALNTEAF

D gene: TRBD1
V gene: TRBV5-4
CDR3 protein: ASKQGADYGYT

D gene: -
V gene: TRBV19
CDR3 protein: ASSIAWGDTEAF

D gene: TRBD1
V gene: TRBV11-2
CDR3 protein: ASSRDREDEQY

D gene: TRBD2
V gene: TRBV3-1/TRBV3-2
CDR3 protein: ASSQGLGLAGGPGTDTQY

D gene: -
V gene: TRBV30
CDR3 protein: AWSVRRTSSGANVLT

D gene: -
V gene: TRBV10-3
CDR3 protein: AVGTGTKYEQY

D gene: TRBD1
V gene: TRBV19
CDR3 protein: ASRGTGGDTQY

D gene: -
V gene: TRBV19
CDR3 protein: ASSATYEQY

D gene: -
V gene: TRBV12-3/TRBV12-4
CDR3 protein: ASSLAQTYGYT

D gene: TRBD2
V gene: TRBV6-5
CDR3 protein: ASRPLAGLDTQY

D gene: TRBD1
V gene: TRBV6-5
CDR3 protein: ASSQAGGINQPQH

D gene: -
V gene: TRBV28
CDR3 protein: ASSPPRGPQH